This T cell receptor (beta chain) came from a study of blood T cell repertoires in COVID-19. Study in general: Acute and convalescent COVID-19 specimens originated in the United States, Italy and Spain.

Data came from immunoSEQ multiplex PCR; TCRdb stores just in-frame clones and leaves some out. Here the sample spans tens of thousands of clones, 85% to 90% being singletons. CDR1 and CDR2 from the germline V gene are MNHEY and SVGAGI. This CDR3 is 14 amino acids long. Trimming cost V 6 bases and J 3 bases, with 15 bases left between them. Sample: peripheral blood. The J gene is TRBJ2-7, the V gene TRBV6-5; D gene uncertain. The source is an elderly woman with acute or convalescent COVID-19. The CDR3 spells CASRPPSRHYEQYF. CDR3 nucleotides: TGTGCCAGCAGACCTCCGAGCAGACACTACGAGCAGTACTTC.